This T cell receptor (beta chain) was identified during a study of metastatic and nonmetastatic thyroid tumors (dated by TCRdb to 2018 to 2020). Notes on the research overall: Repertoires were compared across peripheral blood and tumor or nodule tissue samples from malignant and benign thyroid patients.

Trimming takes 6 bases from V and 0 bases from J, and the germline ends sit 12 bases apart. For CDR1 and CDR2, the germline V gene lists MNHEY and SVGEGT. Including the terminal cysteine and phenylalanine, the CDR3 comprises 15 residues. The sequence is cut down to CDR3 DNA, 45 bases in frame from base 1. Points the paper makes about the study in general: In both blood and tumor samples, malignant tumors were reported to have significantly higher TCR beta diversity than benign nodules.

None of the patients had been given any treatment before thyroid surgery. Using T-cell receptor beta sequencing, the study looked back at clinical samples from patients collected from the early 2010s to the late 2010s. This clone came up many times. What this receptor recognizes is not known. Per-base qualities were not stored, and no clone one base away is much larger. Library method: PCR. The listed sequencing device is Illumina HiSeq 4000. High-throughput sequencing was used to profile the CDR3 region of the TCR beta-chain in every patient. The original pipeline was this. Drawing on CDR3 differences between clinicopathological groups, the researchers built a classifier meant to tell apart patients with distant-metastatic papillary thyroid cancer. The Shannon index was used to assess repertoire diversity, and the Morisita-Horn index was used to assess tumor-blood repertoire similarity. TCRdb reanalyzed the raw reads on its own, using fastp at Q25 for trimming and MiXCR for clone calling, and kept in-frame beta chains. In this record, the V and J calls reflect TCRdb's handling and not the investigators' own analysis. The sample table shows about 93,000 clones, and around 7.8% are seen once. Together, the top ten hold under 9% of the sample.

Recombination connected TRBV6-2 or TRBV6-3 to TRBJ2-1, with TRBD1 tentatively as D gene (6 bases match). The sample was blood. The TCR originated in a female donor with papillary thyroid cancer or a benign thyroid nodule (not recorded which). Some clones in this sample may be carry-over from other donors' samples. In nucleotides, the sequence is TGTGCCAGCAGCCACAGGGCTAGCTCCTACAATGAGCAGTTCTTC. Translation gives CASSHRASSYNEQFF.